One sample yielded the 30 T cell receptor beta chains listed below, sequenced in a study of tumor and adjacent non-tumor tissue in lung cancer. This sample's RNA came from whole unsorted tissue. Three rounds of nested PCR, following a modified ARM-PCR protocol, produced the TCRbeta library. TCRdb re-analysed the multiplex PCR reads in MiXCR, keeping a single row per CDR3 protein. Of about 66,000 distinct CDR3 sequences listed, roughly 72% were seen once; the top ten hold under 30%. The sample comprised lung tumor tissue. These receptors were collected from a man in his sixties with non-small cell lung cancer.

Concerning this clonotype itself: One end of the junction does not line up with germline, which may come from a read error. This chain connects TRBV11-2 to TRBJ1-2; no definite D call. The CDR3 is 13 amino acids. Germline CDR1 is SGHAT and CDR2 is FQNNGV. CDR3 loop: CVSSPGWARGYTF. Here the CDR3 DNA reads TGTGTCAGCAGTCCCGGGTGGGCACGCGGCTACACCTTC.

To note about this clonotype: Lacking the conserved final phenylalanine or tryptophan, this CDR3 likely reflects a read error. No DNA is shown, since the ends of the CDR3 on it are uncertain; the CDR3 is the one TCRdb lists. The V call is TRBV10-2, the J call TRBJ2-7. With termini counted, the CDR3 has 13 amino acids. In germline, CDR1 is WSHSY, CDR2 SAAADI. The chain's CDR3 is CASSAGGIYEQYL.

In regard to this clonotype: This may be a read error, as it is one base from a much larger clone. V is TRBV28 and J is TRBJ1-4, with 9 bases that match TRBD1. This CDR3 is built from 15 residues. CDR1 and CDR2 (germline): MDHEN, SYDVKM. The J segment lost 6 bases and the V segment lost 7 bases, leaving 9 bases of the junction unmatched. CDR3 in DNA: TGTGCCAGCACCATCGAGGGGGACAGGGATGAAAAACTGTTTTTT. Its translation is CASTIEGDRDEKLFF.

Points on this clonotype: The conserved phenylalanine or tryptophan normally closing the CDR3 is absent here, so this likely arose from a read error. Because the CDR3's place on the DNA is in doubt, the DNA is left out and the CDR3 is given as listed by TCRdb. The chain's CDR3 is CSARDSTGRLNEQLI. This chain uses TRBV20-1 with TRBJ2-1; the DNA was not used to check the table's D call, TRBD1. The CDR3 length is 15 residues, termini included. Germline CDR1 and CDR2: DFQATT and SNEGSKA (reference sequence).

In its sample, this clonotype was seen many times. A much bigger clone sits one base away, suggesting this may be a read error. This is likely a read error, given that the CDR3 carries no conserved phenylalanine or tryptophan at its end. This chain joins TRBV20-1 and TRBJ1-1; D not resolved. Germline V lookup: CDR1 DFQATT, CDR2 SNEGSKA (reference sequence). The CDR3 is 12 residues long. The CDR3 DNA reads as TGCAGCGGTACCCTCGGGAACACTGAAGCTTTCCTT. Amino acid sequence: CSGTLGNTEAFL.

Worth noting for this clonotype: The germline gene is not matched at one end of the junction; a read error may be the cause. J is TRBJ2-3 and V is TRBV29-1; the D is unclear. The CDR3 sequence is 12 residues long. Germline assignment: CDR1 SQVTM and CDR2 ANQGSEA. For the CDR3, the DNA is TGCAGCGCCCTCCCCGGTACAGATATGCAGTATTTT. Its translation: CSALPGTDMQYF.

A note on this clonotype: Here the CDR3 omits its conserved ending phenylalanine or tryptophan, so a read error is the likely source. The V and J genes are TRBV6-5 and TRBJ2-2, with 7 bases matching TRBD2. Germline-derived CDR1 and CDR2 are MNHEY and SVGAGI. The CDR3 runs 13 residues. The CDR3 spells CASSYKAGGGLFC. CDR3 nucleotides: TGTGCCAGTAGTTATAAGGCAGGCGGGGGGCTGTTTTGT.

The chain joins TRBV29-1 to TRBJ2-1; maybe TRBD1 (5 bases). This CDR3 is built from 12 residues. Looked up from germline, CDR1 is SQVTM and CDR2 is ANQGSEA. Trimming left V 4 bases short and J 13 bases short, with 17 bases between. The CDR3 bases are TGCAGCGTTGGAACGTGGGGCAATAATCAGTTCTTC. Its translation is CSVGTWGNNQFF.

Concerning this clonotype: Because the CDR3 is missing its conserved closing phenylalanine or tryptophan, this is likely a read error. This chain joins TRBV10-3 and TRBJ2-1, with TRBD1 as a possible D gene (5 bases). The CDR3 has 13 amino acids. CDR1 and CDR2 (germline): ENHRY, SYGVKD. V was pared by 5 bases and J by 8 bases, with 13 bases between. CDR3 sequence: CAISQDPRDEQFL. CDR3 in DNA: TGTGCCATCAGTCAGGACCCCAGGGATGAGCAGTTCCTC.

This clonotype occurred a few times. No conserved phenylalanine or tryptophan is present at the end of the CDR3, so a read error is the likely explanation. This sequence joins TRBV7-9 and TRBJ2-5; D unclear. V lost 5 bases, J lost 2 bases, and 12 bases lay in between. Germline CDR1 reads SEHNR; CDR2 reads FQNEAQ (reference sequence). This CDR3 is 14 amino acids long. CDR3 residues: CASSPRAVQETQYL. DNA of the CDR3: TGTGCCAGCAGCCCCCGGGCGGTACAAGAGACCCAGTACCTC.

A remark on this clonotype: Since no conserved phenylalanine or tryptophan closes the CDR3, a read error is the likely cause. The limits of the CDR3 on the DNA are not certain, so only TCRdb's listed CDR3 is given. The chain couples TRBV6-1 to TRBJ1-1. Looked up from germline, CDR1 is MNHNS and CDR2 is SASEGT. The CDR3 spans 13 amino acids, including both terminal residues. The CDR3 region is CASSSSSGSEVFL.

The chain uses TRBV6-5 and TRBJ2-1; unclear D gene. V lost 11 bases, J lost 4 bases, and 18 bases lay in between. The CDR3 totals 14 residues. CDR1 is MNHEY and CDR2 is SVGAGI in the germline V gene. CDR3 loop: CAYSYSEKYNEQFF. CDR3 DNA: TGTGCCTACAGTTACTCCGAGAAGTACAATGAGCAGTTCTTC.

By share, this clonotype counts as medium-sized (0.01 to 0.1%). In DNA form, the CDR3 reads TGCAGCGTTGAGGTCCCCTACGAGCAGTACTTC. Residues: CSVEVPYEQYF. The genes are TRBV29-1 and TRBJ2-7; D unresolved. CDR3 length: 11 residues. V lost 3 bases and J 2 bases, leaving 5 bases between the germline ends. Germline assignment: CDR1 SQVTM and CDR2 ANQGSEA.

On this clonotype itself: The junction does not match germline at one end; this may be a read error. The chain has TRBV6-5 and TRBJ1-6; D is possibly TRBD1 (6 bases). The length of the CDR3 is 14 residues. The V gene's germline CDR1 is MNHEY and CDR2 SVGAGI. The CDR3 DNA reads TGTGCCACCCATGGGGGCGGACGGAATTCATCCCTCCATTTT. Amino acids: CATHGGGRNSSLHF.

Regarding this clonotype: At one end, the junction sequence differs from germline, possibly due to a read error. The rearrangement uses TRBV11-3 and TRBJ2-5; D possibly uses TRBD1 or TRBD2 (5 bases each). The CDR3 totals 13 residues. Germline CDR1 reads SGHNT; CDR2 reads YENEEA. Written as DNA, the CDR3 is TGTGGCAGCAGTCTCCGGGACCAAGAGATCCAGTACTTC. Its translation is CGSSLRDQEIQYF.

This clonotype was detected once. This chain links TRBV5-1 with TRBJ2-7, with 8 nucleotides matching TRBD2. Looked up from germline, CDR1 is SGHRS and CDR2 is YFSETQ. This CDR3 is built from 16 residues. J gave up 5 bases and V 3 bases, and 13 bases lay outside the gene matches. This CDR3 reads CASSSGLGLGANEQYF. The CDR3 region has the DNA TGCGCCAGCAGCTCCGGTCTGGGACTAGGGGCCAACGAGCAGTACTTC.

Worth noting for this clonotype: The junction shows a germline mismatch at one end, possibly a read error. The V call is TRBV11-1, the J call TRBJ2-2, with D possibly matching TRBD2 (5 bases). From germline, CDR1 is SGHAT and CDR2 FQDESV (reference sequence). This CDR3 is 14 amino acids long. The CDR3 DNA is TGTGCCAGCAGCTATGCTAGTGGCACCTGGGAGCTGCTTTTT. Protein sequence: CASSYASGTWELLF.

This clonotype has more than one count but fewer than ten. A read error may explain this, as a much larger clone is one base away. The chain couples TRBV20-1 to TRBJ2-5, with a possible D match to TRBD2 (6 bases). The germline V and J ends were trimmed by 4 bases and 5 bases, with 17 bases remaining between them. The germline CDR1 and CDR2 sequences are DFQATT and SNEGSKA (reference sequence). The CDR3 extends over 14 amino acids. As DNA, the CDR3 is TGCAGTGCTACTTTTAGGGAGGTTGGGGAGACCCAGTACTTC. This sequence encodes CSATFREVGETQYF.

To note about this clonotype: At one end, the junction sequence differs from germline, possibly due to a read error. The rearrangement joins TRBV30 to TRBJ1-3; no definite D call. Germline assignment: CDR1 GTSNPN and CDR2 SVGIG (reference sequence). This CDR3 is 12 amino acids long. CDR3 region: CAWSVPGHTIYF. CDR3 nucleotides: TGTGCCTGGAGCGTACCTGGACACACCATATATTTT.

This clonotype was recorded a few times. This chain connects TRBV6-2 or TRBV6-3 to TRBJ2-3; D is possibly TRBD1 (5 bases). Trimming took 2 bases from V and 7 from J, leaving 16 bases between them. The germline gives CDR1 MNHEY, CDR2 SVGEGT. This CDR3 spans 15 amino acids. The CDR3 sequence: CASSYMGPMTNTQYF. CDR3 in DNA: TGTGCCAGCAGTTACATGGGGCCCATGACAAATACGCAGTATTTT.

This clonotype is judged medium-sized. The CDR3 sequence is CASRSDRISYEQYF. The CDR3 DNA sequence: TGTGCCAGCAGATCCGACAGGATCTCCTACGAGCAGTACTTC. This chain uses TRBV6-6 with TRBJ2-7; the D gene is possibly TRBD1 (6 bases). The length of the CDR3 is 14 residues. V lost 6 bases to trimming and J lost 0 bases, with 12 bases between them. The germline V gene encodes CDR1 MNHNY and CDR2 SVGAGI (reference sequence).

The V and J genes are TRBV20-1 and TRBJ2-2, with 7 bases fitting TRBD2. The germline CDR1 and CDR2 sequences are DFQATT and SNEGSKA (reference sequence). Losses at the gene ends were 0 bases for V and 16 bases for J; bases not matched to a gene: 20. The CDR3 is 16 residues long. The CDR3 protein is CSARDPGTMNTGESFF. The CDR3 DNA is TGCAGTGCTAGAGACCCCGGGACTATGAACACCGGGGAGTCGTTTTTT.

This clonotype was counted once. An end of the junction differs from the germline gene, which may be a read error. The CDR3 bases are TGTGCCAGCTGTTACTCCAGAAGACCTGGAAACACCATATATTTT. It encodes CASCYSRRPGNTIYF. The J gene is TRBJ1-3, the V gene TRBV6-5; D uncertain. CDR3 length: 15 residues. The V gene's germline CDR1 is MNHEY and CDR2 SVGAGI.

In the case of this clonotype: Germline and junction disagree at one end, which may indicate a read error. The V call is TRBV6-5, the J call TRBJ2-2; D remains ambiguous. The germline gives CDR1 MNHEY, CDR2 SVGAGI. The length of the CDR3 is 15 residues. Here the CDR3 DNA reads TGTGCCATCAGTTACTCTACCCGTTACATCGGGGAGCTGTTTTTT. Translation gives CAISYSTRYIGELFF.

In its sample, this clonotype was seen a few times. A clone one base away is much larger, so this may be a read error. The CDR3 does not close with the conserved phenylalanine or tryptophan, likely indicating a read error. This chain joins TRBV20-1 and TRBJ2-5; perhaps TRBD2 as D (5 bases). CDR3 length: 12 residues. V lost 7 bases to trimming and J lost 2 bases, with 11 bases between them. The germline gives CDR1 DFQATT, CDR2 SNEGSKA (reference sequence). The CDR3 region has the DNA TGCAGTGGAGGGATGTTTCAAGAGACCCAGTACCTC. This gives the protein CSGGMFQETQYL.

The rearrangement joins TRBV6-2 or TRBV6-3 to TRBJ2-3; D may be TRBD1 (5 bases). The CDR3 contains 12 residues. CDR1 and CDR2 (germline): MNHEY, SVGEGT. CDR3 in amino acids: CVNRQSTDTQYF. CDR3 in DNA: TGTGTCAACAGGCAGAGCACAGATACGCAGTATTTT.

The chain joins TRBV29-1 to TRBJ1-4; the D gene is possibly TRBD1 (6 bases). Germline V CDR1 and CDR2: SQVTM, ANQGSEA. This CDR3 comprises 14 residues. V was cut by 6 bases and J by 1 base, with 12 bases left in between. Here the CDR3 reads CSVGTRETNEKLFF. DNA of the CDR3: TGCAGCGTCGGGACAAGGGAAACTAATGAAAAACTGTTTTTT. The full variable domain, its missing parts supplied by reference TRBV29-1 and TRBJ1-4, is SAVISQKPSRDICQRGTSLTIQCQVDSQVTMMFWYRQQPGQSLTLIATANQGSEATYESGFVIDKFPISRPNLTFSTLTVSNMSPEDSSIYLCSVGTRETNEKLFFGSGTQLSVL.

This clonotype was seen only once. A read error is likely, as this CDR3 ends without the conserved phenylalanine or tryptophan. This chain uses TRBV6-2 or TRBV6-3 with TRBJ2-7; no clear D. Per germline, CDR1 MNHEY and CDR2 SVGEGT. With 6 bases removed from V and 4 bases from J, the gap between germline ends came to 13 bases. The CDR3 length is 13 residues. CDR3 residues: CASSKQVLYEQYY. The CDR3 region has the DNA TGTGCCAGCAGCAAACAAGTCCTTTACGAGCAGTACTAC.

Turning to this clonotype: Germline is not matched at one junction end, which may reflect a read error. The rearrangement uses TRBV29-1 and TRBJ2-7, with D possibly being TRBD2 (6 bases). Germline-derived CDR1 and CDR2 are SQVTM and ANQGSEA. This CDR3 is built from 11 residues. The CDR3 loop is CSVGLVDEQYF. The CDR3 DNA is TGCAGCGTTGGACTAGTAGACGAACAGTACTTC.

Points on this clonotype: The conserved closing phenylalanine or tryptophan is absent in this CDR3, likely reflecting a read error. The rearrangement links TRBV12-3 or TRBV12-4 to TRBJ2-3; 8 nucleotides align to TRBD2. With V trimmed by 5 bases and J by 1 base, 2 bases remained unmatched. The CDR3 contains 14 residues. For the CDR3, the DNA is TGTGCCAGCAGTGAGACTAGCGGCACAGATACGCAGTATCTT. This gives the protein CASSETSGTDTQYL.